The 3 T cell receptor beta chains presented below share a single source sample, sequenced in a study of tumor-infiltrating lymphocytes in primary liver carcinoma. The template, around 540 ng total RNA, yielded TCR beta cDNA made with a constant-region primer. Modified slightly, ARM-PCR produced TCR beta libraries over three nested multiplex PCR rounds. In the first two PCR rounds, TRBV1-TRBV30 forward primers were paired with a C-beta reverse primer, and each round lasted approximately 10 cycles. TCRdb independently ran MiXCR on the multiplex PCR reads; one entry per CDR3 protein. This sample has fewer than 250,000 distinct CDR3 sequences, with over 80% found just once. Each 20-30 mg portion of unsorted bulk tissue served as the source for co-extraction of RNA and DNA. Sequenced sample: tumor tissue from primary liver carcinoma. The receptors originated from a man aged 35-49 years with primary liver carcinoma and hepatitis B virus infection.

This chain links TRBV28 with TRBJ2-7, with TRBD1 matching 9 bases. This CDR3 has 12 amino acids. Trimming cost V 8 bases and J 8 bases; bases outside gene matches: 7. Germline-derived CDR1 and CDR2 are MDHEN and SYDVKM. The CDR3 DNA reads TGTGCCAGCGTGGGACAGGGACACAAGCAGTACTTC. Translating gives CASVGQGHKQYF.

Details on this clonotype: The junction departs from the called germline gene at one end, perhaps through a read error. The gene calls are TRBV30 and TRBJ1-1, with D uncertain. The CDR3 totals 13 residues. The germline CDR1 and CDR2 sequences are GTSNPN and SVGIG (reference sequence). CDR3 sequence: CASSVRPTTEAFF. CDR3 nucleotides: TGTGCCTCGAGTGTAAGACCGACCACTGAAGCTTTCTTT.

As to this clonotype: A much larger clonotype is one base distant, so this may be a read error. J is TRBJ1-6 and V is TRBV28; D perhaps matches TRBD1 (5 bases). V was cut by 3 bases and J by 7 bases, with 13 bases left in between. Germline loops: CDR1 MDHEN, CDR2 SYDVKM. This CDR3 has 15 amino acids. The CDR3 DNA sequence: TGTGCCAGCAGTTTGCAGGGAGAGTGGAATTCACCCCTCCACTTT. This codes for CASSLQGEWNSPLHF.